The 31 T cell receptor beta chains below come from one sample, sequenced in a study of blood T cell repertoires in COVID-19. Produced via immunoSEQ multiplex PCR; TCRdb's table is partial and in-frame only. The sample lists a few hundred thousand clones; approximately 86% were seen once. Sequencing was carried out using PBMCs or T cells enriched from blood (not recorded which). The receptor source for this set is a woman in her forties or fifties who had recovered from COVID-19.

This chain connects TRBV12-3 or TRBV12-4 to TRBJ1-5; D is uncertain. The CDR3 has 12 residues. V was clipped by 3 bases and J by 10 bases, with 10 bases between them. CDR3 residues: CASSLGGLPQHF. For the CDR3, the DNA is TGTGCCAGCAGTTTGGGAGGTTTACCCCAGCATTTT.

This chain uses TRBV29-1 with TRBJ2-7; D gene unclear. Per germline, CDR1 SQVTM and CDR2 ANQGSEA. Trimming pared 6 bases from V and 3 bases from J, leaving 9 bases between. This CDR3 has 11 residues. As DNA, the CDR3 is TGCAGCGTGTACTCAAGCTACGAGCAGTACTTC. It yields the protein CSVYSSYEQYF.

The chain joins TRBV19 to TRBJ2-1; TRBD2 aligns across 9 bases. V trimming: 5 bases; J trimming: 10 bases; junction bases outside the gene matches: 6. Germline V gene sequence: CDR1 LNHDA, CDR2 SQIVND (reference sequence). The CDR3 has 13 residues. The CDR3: CASSLGLALEQFF. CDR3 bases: TGTGCCAGTAGTCTGGGACTAGCTTTAGAGCAGTTCTTC.

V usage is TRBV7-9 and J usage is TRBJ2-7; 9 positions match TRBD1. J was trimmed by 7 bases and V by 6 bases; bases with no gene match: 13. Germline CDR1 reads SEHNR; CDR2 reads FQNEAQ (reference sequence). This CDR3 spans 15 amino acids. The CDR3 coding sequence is TGTGCCAGCAGAGCCGGGGGACAGGGCGAGAAGGAGCAGTACTTC. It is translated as CASRAGGQGEKEQYF. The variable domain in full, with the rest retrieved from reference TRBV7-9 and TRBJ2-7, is DTGVSQNPRHKITKRGQNVTFRCDPISEHNRLYWYRQTLGQGPEFLTYFQNEAQLEKSRLLSDRFSAERPKGSFSTLEIQRTEQGDSAMYLCASRAGGQGEKEQYFGPGTRLTVT.

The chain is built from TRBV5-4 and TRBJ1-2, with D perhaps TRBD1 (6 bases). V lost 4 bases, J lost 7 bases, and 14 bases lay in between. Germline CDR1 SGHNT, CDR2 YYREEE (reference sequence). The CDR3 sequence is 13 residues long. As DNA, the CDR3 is TGTGCCAGCAGCAGCCAGGGGAGTGTTGGCTACACCTTC. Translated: CASSSQGSVGYTF. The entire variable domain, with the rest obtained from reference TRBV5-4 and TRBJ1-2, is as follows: ETGVTQSPTHLIKTRGQQVTLRCSSQSGHNTVSWYQQALGQGPQFIFQYYREEENGRGNFPPRFSGLQFPNYSSELNVNALELDDSALYLCASSSQGSVGYTFGSGTRLTVV.

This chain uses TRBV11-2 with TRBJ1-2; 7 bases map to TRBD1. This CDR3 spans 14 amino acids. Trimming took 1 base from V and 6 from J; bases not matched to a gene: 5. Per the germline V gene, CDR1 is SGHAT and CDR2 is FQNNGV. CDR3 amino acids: CASSLGRTGDGYTF. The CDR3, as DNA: TGTGCCAGCAGCTTAGGGCGGACAGGAGATGGCTACACCTTC.

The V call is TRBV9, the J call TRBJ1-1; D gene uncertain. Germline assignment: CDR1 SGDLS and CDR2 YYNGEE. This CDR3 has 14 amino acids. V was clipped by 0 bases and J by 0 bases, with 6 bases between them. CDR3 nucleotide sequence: TGTGCCAGCAGCGTAGATCCAGTGAACACTGAAGCTTTCTTT. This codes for CASSVDPVNTEAFF.

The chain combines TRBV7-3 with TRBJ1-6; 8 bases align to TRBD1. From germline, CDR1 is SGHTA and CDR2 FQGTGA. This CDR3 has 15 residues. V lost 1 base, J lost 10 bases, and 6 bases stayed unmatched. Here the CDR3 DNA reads TGTGCCAGCAGCTTAATGGGCCAGGGGGCCTCACCCCTCCACTTT. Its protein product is CASSLMGQGASPLHF.

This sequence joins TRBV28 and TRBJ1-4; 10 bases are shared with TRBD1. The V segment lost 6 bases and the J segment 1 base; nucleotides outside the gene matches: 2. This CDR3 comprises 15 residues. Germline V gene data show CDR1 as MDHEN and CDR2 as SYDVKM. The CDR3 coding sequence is TGTGCCAGCAGGGGGACAGGGGAAACTAATGAAAAACTGTTTTTT. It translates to CASRGTGETNEKLFF.

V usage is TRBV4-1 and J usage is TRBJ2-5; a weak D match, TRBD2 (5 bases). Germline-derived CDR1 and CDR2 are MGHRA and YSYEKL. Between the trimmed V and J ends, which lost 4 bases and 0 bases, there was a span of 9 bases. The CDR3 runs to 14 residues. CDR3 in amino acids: CASSPGENQETQYF. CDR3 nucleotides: TGCGCCAGCAGCCCCGGGGAAAACCAAGAGACCCAGTACTTC.

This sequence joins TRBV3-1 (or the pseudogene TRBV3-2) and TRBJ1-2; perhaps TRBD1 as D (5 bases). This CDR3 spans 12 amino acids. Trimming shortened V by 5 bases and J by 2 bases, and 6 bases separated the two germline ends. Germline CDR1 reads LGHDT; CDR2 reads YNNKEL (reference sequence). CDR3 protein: CASSGGNYGYTF. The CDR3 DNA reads TGTGCCAGCAGCGGGGGGAACTATGGCTACACCTTC.

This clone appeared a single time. Written as DNA, the CDR3 is TGTGCCAGTAGTATAGACCTCTCCGGAGGATATGGCTACACCTTC. This sequence encodes CASSIDLSGGYGYTF. The V gene is TRBV19, the J gene TRBJ1-2; D is uncertain. CDR3 size: 15 residues. Trimming cost V 0 bases and J 5 bases, with 13 bases left between them. Germline V gene sequence: CDR1 LNHDA, CDR2 SQIVND (reference sequence).

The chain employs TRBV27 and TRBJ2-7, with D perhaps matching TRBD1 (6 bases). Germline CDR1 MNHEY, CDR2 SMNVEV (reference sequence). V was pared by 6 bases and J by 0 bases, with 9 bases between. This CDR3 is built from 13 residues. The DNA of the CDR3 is TGTGCCAGCAGCCAGGGGAGCTCCTACGAGCAGTACTTC. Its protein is CASSQGSSYEQYF.

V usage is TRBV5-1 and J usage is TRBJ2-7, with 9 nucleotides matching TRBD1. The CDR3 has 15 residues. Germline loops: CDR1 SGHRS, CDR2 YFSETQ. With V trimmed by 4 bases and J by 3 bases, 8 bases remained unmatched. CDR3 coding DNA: TGCGCCAGCAGCACAAACCCGACAGGGGGCTACGAGCAGTACTTC. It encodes CASSTNPTGGYEQYF. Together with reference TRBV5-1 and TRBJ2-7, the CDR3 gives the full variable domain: KAGVTQTPRYLIKTRGQQVTLSCSPISGHRSVSWYQQTPGQGLQFLFEYFSETQRNKGNFPGRFSGRQFSNSRSEMNVSTLELGDSALYLCASSTNPTGGYEQYFGPGTRLTVT.

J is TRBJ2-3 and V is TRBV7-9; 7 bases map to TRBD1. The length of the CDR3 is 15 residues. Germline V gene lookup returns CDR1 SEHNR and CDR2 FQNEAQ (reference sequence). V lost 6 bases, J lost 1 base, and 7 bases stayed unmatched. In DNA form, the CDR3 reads TGTGCCAGCAGTCCCGGGACAGCAGGCACAGATACGCAGTATTTT. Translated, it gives CASSPGTAGTDTQYF.

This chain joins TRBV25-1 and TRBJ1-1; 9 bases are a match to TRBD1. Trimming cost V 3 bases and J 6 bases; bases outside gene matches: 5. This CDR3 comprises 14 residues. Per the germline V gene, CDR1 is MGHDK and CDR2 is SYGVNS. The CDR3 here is CASSDGQGFAEAFF. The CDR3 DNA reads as TGTGCCAGCAGTGACGGACAGGGGTTTGCTGAAGCTTTCTTT.

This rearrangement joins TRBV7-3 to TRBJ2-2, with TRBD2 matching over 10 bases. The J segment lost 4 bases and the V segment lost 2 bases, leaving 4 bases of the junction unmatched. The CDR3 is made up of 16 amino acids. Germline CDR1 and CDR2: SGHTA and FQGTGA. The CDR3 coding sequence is TGTGCCAGCAGCTTACCGGGACTAGCGAGCACCGGGGAGCTGTTTTTT. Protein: CASSLPGLASTGELFF.

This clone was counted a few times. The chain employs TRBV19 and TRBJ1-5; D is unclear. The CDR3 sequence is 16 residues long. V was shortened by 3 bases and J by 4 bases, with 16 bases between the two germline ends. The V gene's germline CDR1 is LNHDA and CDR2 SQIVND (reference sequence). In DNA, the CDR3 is TGTGCCAGTAGTATTCCACTGCGGGGAACAAATCAGCCCCAGCATTTT. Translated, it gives CASSIPLRGTNQPQHF. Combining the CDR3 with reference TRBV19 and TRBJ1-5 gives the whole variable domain DGGITQSPKYLFRKEGQNVTLSCEQNLNHDAMYWYRQDPGQGLRLIYYSQIVNDFQKGDIAEGYSVSREKKESFPLTVTSAQKNPTAFYLCASSIPLRGTNQPQHFGDGTRLSIL.

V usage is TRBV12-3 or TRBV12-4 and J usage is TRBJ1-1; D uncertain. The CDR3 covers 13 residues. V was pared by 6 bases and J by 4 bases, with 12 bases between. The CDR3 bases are TGTGCCAGCAGCCACGGAGGGAGCACTGAAGCTTTCTTT. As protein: CASSHGGSTEAFF.

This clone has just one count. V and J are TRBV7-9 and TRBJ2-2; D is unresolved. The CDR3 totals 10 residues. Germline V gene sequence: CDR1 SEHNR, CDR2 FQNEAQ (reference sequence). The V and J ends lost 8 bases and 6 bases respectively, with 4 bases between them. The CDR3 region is CASEAGELFF. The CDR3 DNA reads TGTGCCAGCGAGGCCGGGGAGCTGTTTTTT.

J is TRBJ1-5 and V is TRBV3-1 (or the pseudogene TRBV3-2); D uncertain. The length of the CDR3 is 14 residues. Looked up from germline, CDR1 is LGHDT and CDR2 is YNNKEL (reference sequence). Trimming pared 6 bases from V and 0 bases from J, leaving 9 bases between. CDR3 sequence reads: CASSPEYSNQPQHF. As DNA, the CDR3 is TGTGCCAGCAGTCCGGAGTATAGCAATCAGCCCCAGCATTTT.

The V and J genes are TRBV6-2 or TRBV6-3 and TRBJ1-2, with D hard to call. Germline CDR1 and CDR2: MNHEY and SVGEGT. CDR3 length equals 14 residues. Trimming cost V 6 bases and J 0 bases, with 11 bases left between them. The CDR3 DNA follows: TGTGCCAGCAGCGAGCCTATAGCTAACTATGGCTACACCTTC. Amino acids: CASSEPIANYGYTF.

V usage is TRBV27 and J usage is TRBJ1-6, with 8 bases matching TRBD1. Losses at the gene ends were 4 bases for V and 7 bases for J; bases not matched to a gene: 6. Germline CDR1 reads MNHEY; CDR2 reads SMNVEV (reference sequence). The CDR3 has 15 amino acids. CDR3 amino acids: CASSSTGAGNSPLHF. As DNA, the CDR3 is TGTGCCAGCAGTTCGACAGGGGCCGGGAATTCACCCCTCCACTTT.

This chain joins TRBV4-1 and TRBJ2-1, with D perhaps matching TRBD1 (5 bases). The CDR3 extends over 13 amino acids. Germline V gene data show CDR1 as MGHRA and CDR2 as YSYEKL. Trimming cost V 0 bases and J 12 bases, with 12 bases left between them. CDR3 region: CASSQDNFRGQFF. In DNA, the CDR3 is TGCGCCAGCAGCCAAGATAACTTTAGGGGGCAGTTCTTC.

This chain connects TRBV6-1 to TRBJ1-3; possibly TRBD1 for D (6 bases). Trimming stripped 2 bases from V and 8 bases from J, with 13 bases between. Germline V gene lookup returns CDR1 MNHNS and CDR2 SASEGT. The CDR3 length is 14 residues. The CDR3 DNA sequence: TGTGCCAGCAGTGAACTGGGGACAACGGACACCATATATTTT. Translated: CASSELGTTDTIYF.

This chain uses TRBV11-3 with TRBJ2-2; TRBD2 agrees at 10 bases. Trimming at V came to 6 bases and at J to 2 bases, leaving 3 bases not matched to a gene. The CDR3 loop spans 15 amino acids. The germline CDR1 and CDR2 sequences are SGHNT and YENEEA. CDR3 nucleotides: TGTGCCAGCAGTCCTAGCGGGAGTAACACCGGGGAGCTGTTTTTT. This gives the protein CASSPSGSNTGELFF. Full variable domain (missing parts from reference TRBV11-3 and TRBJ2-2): EAGVVQSPRYKIIEKKQPVAFWCNPISGHNTLYWYLQNLGQGPELLIRYENEEAVDDSQLPKDRFSAERLKGVDSTLKIQPAELGDSAVYLCASSPSGSNTGELFFGEGSRLTVL.

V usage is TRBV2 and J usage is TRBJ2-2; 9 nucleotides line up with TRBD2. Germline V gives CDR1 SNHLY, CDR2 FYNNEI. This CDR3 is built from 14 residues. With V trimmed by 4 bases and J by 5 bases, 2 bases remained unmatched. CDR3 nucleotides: TGTGCCAGCAGTGGAAGCGGGAGGACCGGGGAGCTGTTTTTT. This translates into CASSGSGRTGELFF.

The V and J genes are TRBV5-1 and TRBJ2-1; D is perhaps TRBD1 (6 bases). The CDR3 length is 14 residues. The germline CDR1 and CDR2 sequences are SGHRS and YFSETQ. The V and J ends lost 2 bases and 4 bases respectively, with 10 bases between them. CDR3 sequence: CASSFGTLYNEQFF. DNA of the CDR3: TGCGCCAGCAGCTTTGGGACATTGTACAATGAGCAGTTCTTC.

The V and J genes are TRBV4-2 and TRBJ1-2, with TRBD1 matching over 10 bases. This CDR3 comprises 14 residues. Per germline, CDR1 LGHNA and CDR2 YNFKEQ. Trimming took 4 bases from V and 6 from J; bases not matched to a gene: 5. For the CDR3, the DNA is TGTGCCAGCAGCCGGACGACAGGGGGCGATGGCTACACCTTC. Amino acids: CASSRTTGGDGYTF.

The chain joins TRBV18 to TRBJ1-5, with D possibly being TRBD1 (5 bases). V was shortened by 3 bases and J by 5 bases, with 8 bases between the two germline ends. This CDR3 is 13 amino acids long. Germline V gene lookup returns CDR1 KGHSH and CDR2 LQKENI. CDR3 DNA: TGTGCCAGCTCACCCTCGGGGGATCAGCCCCAGCATTTT. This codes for CASSPSGDQPQHF. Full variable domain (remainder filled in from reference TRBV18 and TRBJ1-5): NAGVMQNPRHLVRRRGQEARLRCSPMKGHSHVYWYRQLPEEGLKFMVYLQKENIIDESGMPKERFSAEFPKEGPSILRIQQVVRGDSAAYFCASSPSGDQPQHFGDGTRLSIL.

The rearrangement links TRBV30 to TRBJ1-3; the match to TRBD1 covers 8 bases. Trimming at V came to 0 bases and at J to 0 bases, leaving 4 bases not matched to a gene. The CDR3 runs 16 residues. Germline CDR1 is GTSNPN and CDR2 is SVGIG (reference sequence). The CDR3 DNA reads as TGTGCCTGGAGTGTACGGACAGGGCTCTCTGGAAACACCATATATTTT. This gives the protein CAWSVRTGLSGNTIYF.